The rows below give T cell receptor beta chains drawn from one sample of a study of CXCR3-negative and CXCR3-positive naive CD8 T cells. Reprocessing the 5' RACE reads, TCRdb reports a single entry for every CDR3 protein and omits DNA. The ten top clones account for under 2%, within a sample of some 41,000 distinct CDR3 sequences. The sample comprised naive CXCR3- CD8+ T cells from blood. Every receptor here comes from a human donor in good health. Some clones in this sample may be carry-over from other donors' samples. The CDR3 runs from the conserved cysteine through the conserved F or W.

TRBV29-1	TRBJ2-7	CSVEERTFPYEQYF
TRBV13	TRBJ1-2	CASSLEYRGPEDYGYTF
TRBV5-5	TRBJ2-6	CASTALGGPVGRGANVLTF
TRBV7-9	TRBJ2-1	CASSLSDEQFF
TRBV20-1	TRBJ1-1	CSARQETTNTEAFF
TRBV28	TRBJ1-4	CASSLGRRRNEKLFF
TRBV29-1	TRBJ1-2	CSVEGPTNYGYTF
TRBV7-7	TRBJ1-4	CASSPGPEGNEKLFF
TRBV2	TRBJ2-3	CASSIVPPDTQYF
TRBV20-1	TRBJ2-5	CSAPQGAQETQYF
TRBV4-1	TRBJ1-4	CASSHKKRPWGGPNEKLFF
TRBV14	TRBJ1-1	CASSQESGTGYRMNTEAFF
TRBV29-1	TRBJ2-7	CSVDIRPGEQYF
TRBV7-9	TRBJ2-3	CASSPREMSTDTQYF
TRBV4-2	TRBJ2-7	CPSSQTSGGAFYEQYF
TRBV7-9	TRBJ2-1	CASSLEASSNEQFF
TRBV6-5	TRBJ1-2	CASSYLPESPGRIYGYTF
TRBV28	TRBJ2-7	CASRGQGAYYEQYF
TRBV20-1	TRBJ1-2	CSAREGKSYGYTF
TRBV29-1	TRBJ2-7	CSVESGSYEQYF
TRBV29-1	TRBJ1-1	CSVVGTDTTTVEAFF
TRBV4-3	TRBJ2-1	CASSQDHLVGNEQFF
TRBV5-5	TRBJ2-2	CASSFGSGRLGGELFF
TRBV7-9	TRBJ1-5	CASSHGPGESNQPQHF